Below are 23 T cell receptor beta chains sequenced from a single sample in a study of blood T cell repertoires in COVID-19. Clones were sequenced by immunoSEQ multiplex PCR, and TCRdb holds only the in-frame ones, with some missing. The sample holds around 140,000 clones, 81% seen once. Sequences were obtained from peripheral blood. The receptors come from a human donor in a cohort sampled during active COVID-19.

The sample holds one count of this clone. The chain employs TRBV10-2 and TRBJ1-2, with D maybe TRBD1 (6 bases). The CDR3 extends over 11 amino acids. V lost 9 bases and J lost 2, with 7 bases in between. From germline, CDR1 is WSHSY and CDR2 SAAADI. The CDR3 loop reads CASGQNYGYTF. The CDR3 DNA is TGCGCCAGTGGACAGAACTATGGCTACACCTTC.

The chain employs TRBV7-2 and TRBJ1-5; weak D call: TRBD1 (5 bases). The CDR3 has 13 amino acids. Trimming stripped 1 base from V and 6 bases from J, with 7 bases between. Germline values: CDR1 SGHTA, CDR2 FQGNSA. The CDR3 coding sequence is TGTGCCAGCAGCTTAGGGGGGGGTCAGCCCCAGCATTTT. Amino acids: CASSLGGGQPQHF. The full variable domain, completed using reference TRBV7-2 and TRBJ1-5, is GAGVSQSPSNKVTEKGKDVELRCDPISGHTALYWYRQSLGQGLEFLIYFQGNSAPDKSGLPSDRFSAERTGGSVSTLTIQRTQQEDSAVYLCASSLGGGQPQHFGDGTRLSIL.

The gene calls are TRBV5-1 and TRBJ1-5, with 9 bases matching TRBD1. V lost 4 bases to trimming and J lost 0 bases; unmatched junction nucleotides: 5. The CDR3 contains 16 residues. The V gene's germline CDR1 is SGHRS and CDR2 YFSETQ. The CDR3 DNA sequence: TGCGCCAGCAGCGAAAGACAGGGGGATAGCAATCAGCCCCAGCATTTT. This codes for CASSERQGDSNQPQHF.

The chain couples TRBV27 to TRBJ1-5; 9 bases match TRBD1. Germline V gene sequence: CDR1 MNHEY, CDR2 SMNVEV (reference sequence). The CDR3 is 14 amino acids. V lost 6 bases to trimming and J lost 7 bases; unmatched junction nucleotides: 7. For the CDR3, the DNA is TGTGCCAGCAGCAGGCGGACAGGGGCCCAGCCCCAGCATTTT. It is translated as CASSRRTGAQPQHF.

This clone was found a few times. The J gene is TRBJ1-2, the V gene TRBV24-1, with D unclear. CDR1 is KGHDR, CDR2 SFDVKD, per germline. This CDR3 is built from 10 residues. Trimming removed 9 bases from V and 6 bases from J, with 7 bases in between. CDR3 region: CATDRDGYTF. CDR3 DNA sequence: TGTGCCACCGACCGGGATGGCTACACCTTC.

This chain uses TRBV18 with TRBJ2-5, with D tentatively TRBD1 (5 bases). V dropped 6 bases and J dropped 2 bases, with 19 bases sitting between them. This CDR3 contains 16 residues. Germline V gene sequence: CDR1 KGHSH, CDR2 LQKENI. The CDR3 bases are TGTGCCAGCTCCAGTTCAACCAGACAGACGCAAGAGACCCAGTACTTC. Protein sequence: CASSSSTRQTQETQYF.

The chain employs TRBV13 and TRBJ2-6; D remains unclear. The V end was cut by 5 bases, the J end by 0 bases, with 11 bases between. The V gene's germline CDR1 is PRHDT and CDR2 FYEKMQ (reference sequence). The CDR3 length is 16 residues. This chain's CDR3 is CASSNRQSSGANVLTF. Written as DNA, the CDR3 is TGTGCCAGCAGCAACAGACAAAGCTCTGGGGCCAACGTCCTGACTTTC. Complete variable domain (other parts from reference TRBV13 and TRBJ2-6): AAGVIQSPRHLIKEKRETATLKCYPIPRHDTVYWYQQGPGQDPQFLISFYEKMQSDKGSIPDRFSAQQFSDYHSELNMSSLELGDSALYFCASSNRQSSGANVLTFGAGSRLTVL.

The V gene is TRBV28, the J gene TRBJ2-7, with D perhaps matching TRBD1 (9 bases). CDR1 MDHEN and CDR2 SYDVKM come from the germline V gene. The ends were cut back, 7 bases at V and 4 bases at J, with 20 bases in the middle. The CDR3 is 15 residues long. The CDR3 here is CASTRGGQGGYEQYF. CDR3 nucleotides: TGTGCCAGCACCCGGGGGGGACAGGGAGGATACGAGCAGTACTTC.

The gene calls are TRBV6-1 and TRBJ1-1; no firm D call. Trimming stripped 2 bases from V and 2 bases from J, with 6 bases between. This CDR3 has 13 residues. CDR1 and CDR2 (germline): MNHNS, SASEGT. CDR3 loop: CASSEQKNTEAFF. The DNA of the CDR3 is TGTGCCAGCAGTGAACAAAAAAACACTGAAGCTTTCTTT.

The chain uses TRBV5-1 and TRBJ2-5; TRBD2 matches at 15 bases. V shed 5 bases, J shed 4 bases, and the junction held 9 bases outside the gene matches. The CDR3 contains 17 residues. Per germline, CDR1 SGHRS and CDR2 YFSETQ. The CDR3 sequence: CASRSGTSGRTVETQYF. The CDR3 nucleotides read TGCGCCAGCAGATCCGGGACTAGCGGGAGGACGGTAGAGACCCAGTACTTC.

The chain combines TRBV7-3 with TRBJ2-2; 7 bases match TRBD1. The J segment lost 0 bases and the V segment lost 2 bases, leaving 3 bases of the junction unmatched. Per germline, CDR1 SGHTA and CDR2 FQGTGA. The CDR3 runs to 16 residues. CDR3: CASSLQGVSNTGELFF. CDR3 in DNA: TGTGCCAGCAGCTTACAGGGGGTGTCGAACACCGGGGAGCTGTTTTTT.

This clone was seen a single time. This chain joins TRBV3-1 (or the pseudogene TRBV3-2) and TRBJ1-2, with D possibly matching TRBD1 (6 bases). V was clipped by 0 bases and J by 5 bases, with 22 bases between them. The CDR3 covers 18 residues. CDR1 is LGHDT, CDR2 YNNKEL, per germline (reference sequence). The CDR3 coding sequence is TGTGCCAGCAGCCAAGATTCTCCGCTGTTCAGGGGTCCGTATGGCTACACCTTC. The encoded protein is CASSQDSPLFRGPYGYTF.

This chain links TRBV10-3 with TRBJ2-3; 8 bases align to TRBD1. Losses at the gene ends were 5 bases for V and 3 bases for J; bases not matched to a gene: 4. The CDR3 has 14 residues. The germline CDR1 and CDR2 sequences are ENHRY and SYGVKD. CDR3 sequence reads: CAISSQGVTDTQYF. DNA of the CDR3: TGTGCCATCAGTTCACAGGGGGTTACAGATACGCAGTATTTT.

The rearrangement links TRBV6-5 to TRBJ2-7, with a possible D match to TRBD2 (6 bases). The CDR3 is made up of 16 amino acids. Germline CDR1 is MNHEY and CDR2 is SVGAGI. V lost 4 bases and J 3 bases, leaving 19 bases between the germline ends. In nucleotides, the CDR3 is TGTGCCAGCAGTTCCACCCTGCTAGCGAATTTCTACGAGCAGTACTTC. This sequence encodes CASSSTLLANFYEQYF.

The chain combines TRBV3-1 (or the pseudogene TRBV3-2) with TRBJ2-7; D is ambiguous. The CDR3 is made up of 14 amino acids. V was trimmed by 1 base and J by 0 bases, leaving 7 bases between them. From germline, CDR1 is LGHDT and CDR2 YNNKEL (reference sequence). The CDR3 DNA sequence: TGTGCCAGCAGCCAAGTTTCCAACTCCTACGAGCAGTACTTC. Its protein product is CASSQVSNSYEQYF.

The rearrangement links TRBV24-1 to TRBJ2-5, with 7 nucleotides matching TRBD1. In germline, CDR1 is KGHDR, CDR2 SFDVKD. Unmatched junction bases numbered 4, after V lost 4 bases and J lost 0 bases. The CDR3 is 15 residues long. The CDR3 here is CATSEPTGDQETQYF. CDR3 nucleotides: TGTGCCACCAGTGAACCTACAGGGGACCAAGAGACCCAGTACTTC.

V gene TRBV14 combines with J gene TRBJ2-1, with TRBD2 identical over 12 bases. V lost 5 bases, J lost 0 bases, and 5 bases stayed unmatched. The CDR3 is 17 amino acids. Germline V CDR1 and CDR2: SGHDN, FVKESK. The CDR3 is CASSGLAGPSSYNEQFF. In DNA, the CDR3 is TGTGCCAGCAGCGGACTAGCGGGACCCAGCTCCTACAATGAGCAGTTCTTC.

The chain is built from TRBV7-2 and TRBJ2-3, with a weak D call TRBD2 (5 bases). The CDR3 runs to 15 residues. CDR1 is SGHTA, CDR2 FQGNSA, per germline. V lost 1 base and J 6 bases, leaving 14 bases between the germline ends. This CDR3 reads CASSLGAARVDTQYF. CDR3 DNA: TGTGCCAGCAGCTTAGGGGCAGCGAGGGTTGATACGCAGTATTTT. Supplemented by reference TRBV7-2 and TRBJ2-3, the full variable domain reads GAGVSQSPSNKVTEKGKDVELRCDPISGHTALYWYRQSLGQGLEFLIYFQGNSAPDKSGLPSDRFSAERTGGSVSTLTIQRTQQEDSAVYLCASSLGAARVDTQYFGPGTRLTVL.

CDR3 protein: CAARGGVQWGYTF. The CDR3 DNA follows: TGTGCCGCCCGAGGGGGGGTCCAGTGGGGCTACACCTTC. The V gene is TRBV10-3, the J gene TRBJ1-2, with D perhaps TRBD1 (6 bases). This CDR3 spans 13 amino acids. Trimming left V 11 bases short and J 8 bases short, with 21 bases between. The germline V gene has CDR1 ENHRY and CDR2 SYGVKD.

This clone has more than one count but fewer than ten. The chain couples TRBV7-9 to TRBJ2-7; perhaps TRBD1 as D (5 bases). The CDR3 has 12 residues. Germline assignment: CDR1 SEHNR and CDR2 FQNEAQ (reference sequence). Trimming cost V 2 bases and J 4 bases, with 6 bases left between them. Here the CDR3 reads CASSLTGYEQYF. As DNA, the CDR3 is TGTGCCAGCAGCTTAACAGGTTACGAGCAGTACTTC.

This chain's CDR3 is CASSLFLAGGPNDNEQFF. DNA for the CDR3: TGTGCCAGCAGCTTATTTTTAGCGGGAGGGCCTAACGACAATGAGCAGTTCTTC. The chain recombines TRBV13 with TRBJ2-1, with 11 positions matching TRBD2. J lost 5 bases, V lost 2 bases, and 11 bases had no gene match. CDR1 and CDR2 from the germline V gene are PRHDT and FYEKMQ (reference sequence). CDR3 length: 18 residues.

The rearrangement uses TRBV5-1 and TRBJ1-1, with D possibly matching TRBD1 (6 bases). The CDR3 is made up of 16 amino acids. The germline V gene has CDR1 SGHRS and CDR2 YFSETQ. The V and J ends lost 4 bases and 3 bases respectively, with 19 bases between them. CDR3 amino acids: CASSHLGRAGDTEAFF. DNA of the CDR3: TGCGCCAGCAGCCATTTGGGGAGGGCAGGGGACACTGAAGCTTTCTTT.

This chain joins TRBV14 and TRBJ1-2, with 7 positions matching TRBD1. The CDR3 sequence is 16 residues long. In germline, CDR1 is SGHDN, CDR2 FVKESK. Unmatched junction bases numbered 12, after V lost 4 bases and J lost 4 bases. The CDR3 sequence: CASSPPRQGRVYGYTF. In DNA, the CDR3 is TGTGCCAGCAGCCCCCCCCGACAGGGTCGGGTCTATGGCTACACCTTC.